This T cell receptor beta chain was found in a study of cytomegalovirus exposure and HLA in healthy donors. Germline-derived CDR1 and CDR2 are MNHNY and SVGAGI (reference sequence). The germline V and J ends were trimmed by 2 bases and 2 bases, with 9 bases remaining between them. This CDR3 comprises 15 residues. 60 Vbeta and 13 Jbeta primers were used in PCR. Measured with immunoSEQ multiplex PCR; TCRdb has only the in-frame clones, and not every one. This table holds about 140,000 clones, 79% found once. With regard to this clone: No antigen is known for it.

Study-level findings and limits: The authors enumerated around 150 TCR beta chains as linked to cytomegalovirus. Available immune exposure information covered CMV serostatus only. A later analysis linked a missense variant in DCLRE1C to the trimming of TCR beta V and J genes. Presence/absence analyses rested on an assumption that sequencing depth was roughly uniform across donors.

The rearrangement joins TRBV6-6 to TRBJ2-2, with a weak D call TRBD2 (6 bases). The sequenced sample was PBMCs. The TCR comes from a young man in good health and CMV-seronegative. The CDR3 sequence: CASSYGGDNTGELFF. The CDR3 DNA is TGTGCCAGCAGTTACGGAGGGGACAACACCGGGGAGCTGTTTTTT.